Described below is a single T cell receptor beta chain sequence and its context. Its target is not known. Using around 200 ng DNA, around 30,000 T cell genomes, the sorted-subset replicate PCRs were run. Clones were read by immunoSEQ multiplex PCR, and TCRdb kept only the in-frame ones, dropping some. The repertoire holds 600,000 or so clones, 95% to 98% seen once, with approximately 0.3% in the top ten. The data were obtained in a study of shared clonotypes between healthy human individuals. For the study at large: Per donor, CD8 memory used one plate, CD8 naive used two, CD4 memory used three and CD4 naive used three. Overall study results and limits: In general, naive subsets displayed greater estimated richness than memory subsets did.

Germline CDR1 MNHEY, CDR2 SMNVEV (reference sequence). With 5 bases clipped from V and 4 bases from J, the junction kept 4 bases outside the gene matches. The CDR3 has 13 residues. CD45RO-negative CD8 cells positively selected for CCR7 made up the naive population, which excluded terminally differentiated effector memory CD45RA+ cells. Every contributor of samples was a Caucasian grown-up residing in Nashville, Tennessee. The TCR originated in a man aged 25 to 45 in good health. The V call is TRBV27, the J call TRBJ2-7; 8 bases are a match to TRBD1. The sequenced sample was naive CD8+ T cells sorted from blood. This CDR3 is CASSVRQGYEQYF. CDR3 nucleotides: TGTGCCAGCAGTGTACGACAGGGGTACGAGCAGTACTTC.